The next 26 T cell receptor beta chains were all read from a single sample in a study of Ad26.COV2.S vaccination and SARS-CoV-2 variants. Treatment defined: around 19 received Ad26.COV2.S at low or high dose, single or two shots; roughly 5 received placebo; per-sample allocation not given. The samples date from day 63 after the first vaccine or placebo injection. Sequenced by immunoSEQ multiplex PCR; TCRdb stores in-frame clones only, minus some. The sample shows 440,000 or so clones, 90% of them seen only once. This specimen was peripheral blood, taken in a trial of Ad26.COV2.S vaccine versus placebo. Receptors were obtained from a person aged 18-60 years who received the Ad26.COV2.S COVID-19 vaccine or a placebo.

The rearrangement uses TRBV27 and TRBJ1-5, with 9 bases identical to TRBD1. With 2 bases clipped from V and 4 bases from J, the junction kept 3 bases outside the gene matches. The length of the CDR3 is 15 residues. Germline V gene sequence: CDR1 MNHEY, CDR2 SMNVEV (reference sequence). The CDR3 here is CASSLQGQGNQPQHF. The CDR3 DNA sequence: TGTGCCAGCAGTTTACAAGGACAGGGGAATCAGCCCCAGCATTTT.

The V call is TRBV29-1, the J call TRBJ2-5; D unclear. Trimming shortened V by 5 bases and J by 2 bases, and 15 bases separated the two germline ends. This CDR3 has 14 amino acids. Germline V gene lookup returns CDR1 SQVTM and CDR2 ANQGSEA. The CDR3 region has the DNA TGCAGCGTTAGGCCTTGGGGTATGCAAGAGACCCAGTACTTC. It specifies CSVRPWGMQETQYF.

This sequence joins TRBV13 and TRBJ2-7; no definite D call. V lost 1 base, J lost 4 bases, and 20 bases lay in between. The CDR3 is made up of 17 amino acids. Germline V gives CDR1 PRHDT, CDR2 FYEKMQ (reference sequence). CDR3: CASSLAGALFPRYEQYF. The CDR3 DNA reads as TGTGCCAGCAGCTTAGCAGGAGCACTCTTCCCTCGGTACGAGCAGTACTTC.

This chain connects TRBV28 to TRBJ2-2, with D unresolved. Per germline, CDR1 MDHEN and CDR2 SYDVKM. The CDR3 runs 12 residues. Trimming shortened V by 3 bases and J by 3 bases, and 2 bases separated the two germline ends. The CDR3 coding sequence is TGTGCCAGCAGTTTTTACACCGGGGAGCTGTTTTTT. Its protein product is CASSFYTGELFF.

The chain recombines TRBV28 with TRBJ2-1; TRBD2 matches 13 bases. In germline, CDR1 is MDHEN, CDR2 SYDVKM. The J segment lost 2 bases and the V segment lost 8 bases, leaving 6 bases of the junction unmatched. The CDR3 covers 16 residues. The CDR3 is CASRTSGRKAYNEQFF. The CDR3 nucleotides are TGTGCCAGCCGGACTAGCGGGAGAAAGGCCTACAATGAGCAGTTCTTC.

The CDR3 loop is CASSYGGAGGNTIYF. The CDR3 coding sequence is TGTGCCAGCAGTTACGGGGGGGCCGGTGGAAACACCATATATTTT. The V call is TRBV6-5, the J call TRBJ1-3, with D possibly TRBD1 on 6 matching bases. This CDR3 comprises 15 residues. V lost 2 bases and J 3 bases, leaving 11 bases between the germline ends. CDR1 MNHEY and CDR2 SVGAGI come from the germline V gene.

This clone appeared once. The CDR3 region is CASSQDPGGDEKLFF. Here the CDR3 DNA reads TGTGCCAGCAGCCAAGATCCAGGGGGGGATGAAAAACTGTTTTTT. This chain links TRBV4-2 with TRBJ1-4, with 7 positions matching TRBD1. Germline V gives CDR1 LGHNA, CDR2 YNFKEQ. This CDR3 region has 15 residues. The V and J ends lost 0 bases and 6 bases, in that order; junction bases with no gene match: 4.

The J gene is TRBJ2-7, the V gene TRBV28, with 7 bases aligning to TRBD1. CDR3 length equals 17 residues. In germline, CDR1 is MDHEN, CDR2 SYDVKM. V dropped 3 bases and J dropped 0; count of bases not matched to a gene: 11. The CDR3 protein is CASSLILGDRASYEQYF. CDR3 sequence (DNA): TGTGCCAGCAGTTTGATTTTGGGAGACAGGGCCTCCTACGAGCAGTACTTC.

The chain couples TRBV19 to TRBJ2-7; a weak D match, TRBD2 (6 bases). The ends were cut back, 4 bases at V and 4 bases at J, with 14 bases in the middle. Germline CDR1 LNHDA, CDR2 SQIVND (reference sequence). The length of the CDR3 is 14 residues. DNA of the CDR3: TGTGCCAGTAGTACATCGGGGGAAGGGTACGAGCAGTACTTC. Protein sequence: CASSTSGEGYEQYF.

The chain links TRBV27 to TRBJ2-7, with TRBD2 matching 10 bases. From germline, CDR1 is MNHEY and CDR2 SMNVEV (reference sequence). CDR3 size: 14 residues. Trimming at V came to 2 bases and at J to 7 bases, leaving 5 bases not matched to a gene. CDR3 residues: CASSLVAGGQEQYF. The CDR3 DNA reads TGTGCCAGCAGTTTAGTAGCGGGAGGTCAAGAGCAGTACTTC.

The CDR3 DNA reads as TGTGCCAGCTCACATACCGGGACAGGGGGCTCTGGAAACACCATATATTTT. Translating gives CASSHTGTGGSGNTIYF. This chain links TRBV18 with TRBJ1-3; 11 bases agree with TRBD1. CDR3 length: 17 residues. Trimming cost V 4 bases and J 0 bases; bases outside gene matches: 5. In germline, CDR1 is KGHSH, CDR2 LQKENI.

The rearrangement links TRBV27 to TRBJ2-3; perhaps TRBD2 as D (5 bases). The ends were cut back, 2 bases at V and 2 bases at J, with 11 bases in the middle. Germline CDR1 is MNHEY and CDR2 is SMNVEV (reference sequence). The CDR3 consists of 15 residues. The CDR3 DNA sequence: TGTGCCAGCAGTTTACCCGGGATTGCCACAGATACGCAGTATTTT. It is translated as CASSLPGIATDTQYF.

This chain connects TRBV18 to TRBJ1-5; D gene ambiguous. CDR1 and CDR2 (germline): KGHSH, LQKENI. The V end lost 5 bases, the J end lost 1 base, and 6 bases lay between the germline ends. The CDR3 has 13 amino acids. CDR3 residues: CASSLDSNQPQHF. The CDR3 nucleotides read TGTGCCAGCTCATTGGACAGCAATCAGCCCCAGCATTTT.

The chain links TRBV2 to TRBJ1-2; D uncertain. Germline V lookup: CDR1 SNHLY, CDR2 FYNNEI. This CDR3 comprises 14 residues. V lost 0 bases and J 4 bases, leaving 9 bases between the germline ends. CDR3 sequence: CASSEASGLYGYTF. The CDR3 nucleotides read TGTGCCAGCAGTGAAGCGTCCGGGCTCTATGGCTACACCTTC.

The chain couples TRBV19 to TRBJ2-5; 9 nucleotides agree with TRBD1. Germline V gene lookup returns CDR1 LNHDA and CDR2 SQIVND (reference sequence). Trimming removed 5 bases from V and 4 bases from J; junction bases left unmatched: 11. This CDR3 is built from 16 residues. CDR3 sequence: CASSAAGTGQRETQYF. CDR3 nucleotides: TGTGCCAGTAGTGCCGCAGGGACAGGGCAACGAGAGACCCAGTACTTC.

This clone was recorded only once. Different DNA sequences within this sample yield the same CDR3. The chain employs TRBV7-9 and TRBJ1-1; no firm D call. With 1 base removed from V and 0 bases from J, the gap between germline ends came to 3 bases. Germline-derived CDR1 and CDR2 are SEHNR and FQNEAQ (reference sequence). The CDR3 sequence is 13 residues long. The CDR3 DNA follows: TGTGCCAGCAGCTTAGAGGTGAACACTGAAGCTTTCTTT. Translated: CASSLEVNTEAFF. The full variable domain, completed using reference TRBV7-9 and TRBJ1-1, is DTGVSQNPRHKITKRGQNVTFRCDPISEHNRLYWYRQTLGQGPEFLTYFQNEAQLEKSRLLSDRFSAERPKGSFSTLEIQRTEQGDSAMYLCASSLEVNTEAFFGQGTRLTVV.

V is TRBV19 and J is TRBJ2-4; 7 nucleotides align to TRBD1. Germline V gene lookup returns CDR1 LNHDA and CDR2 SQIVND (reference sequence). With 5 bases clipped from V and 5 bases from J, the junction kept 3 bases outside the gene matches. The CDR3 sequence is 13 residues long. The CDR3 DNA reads TGTGCCAGTAGTCGGGACAGCCAAAACATTCAGTACTTC. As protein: CASSRDSQNIQYF.

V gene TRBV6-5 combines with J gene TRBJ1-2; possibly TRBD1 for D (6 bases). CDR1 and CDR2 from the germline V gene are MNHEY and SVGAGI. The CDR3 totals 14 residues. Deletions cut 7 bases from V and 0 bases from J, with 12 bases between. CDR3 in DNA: TGTGCCAGCACTAAGGGGGATTCTAACTATGGCTACACCTTC. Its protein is CASTKGDSNYGYTF.

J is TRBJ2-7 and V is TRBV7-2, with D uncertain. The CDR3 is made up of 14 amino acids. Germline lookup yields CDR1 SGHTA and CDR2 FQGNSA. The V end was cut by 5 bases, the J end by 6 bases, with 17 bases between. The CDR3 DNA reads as TGTGCCAGCAGCCGCAGACTGGAAGTGAGCGAGCAGTACTTC. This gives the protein CASSRRLEVSEQYF.

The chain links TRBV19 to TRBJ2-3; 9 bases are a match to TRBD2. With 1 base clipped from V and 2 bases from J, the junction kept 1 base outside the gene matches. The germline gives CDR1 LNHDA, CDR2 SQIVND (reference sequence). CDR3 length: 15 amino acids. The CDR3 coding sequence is TGTGCCAGTAGTATAGTAGCGGGAGCCACAGATACGCAGTATTTT. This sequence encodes CASSIVAGATDTQYF.

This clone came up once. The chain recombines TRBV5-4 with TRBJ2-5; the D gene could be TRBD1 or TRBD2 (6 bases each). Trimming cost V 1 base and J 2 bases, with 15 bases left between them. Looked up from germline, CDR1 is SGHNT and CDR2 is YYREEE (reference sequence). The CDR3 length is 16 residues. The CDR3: CASSLWGRGLQETQYF. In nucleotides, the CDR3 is TGTGCCAGCAGCTTGTGGGGGCGGGGTTTGCAAGAGACCCAGTACTTC.

The chain's CDR3 is CASSEGFSAFF. The CDR3 nucleotides read TGTGCCAGCAGTGAGGGATTTTCGGCTTTCTTT. The rearrangement uses TRBV25-1 and TRBJ1-1; no definite D call. The length of the CDR3 is 11 residues. V was pared by 3 bases and J by 11 bases, with 10 bases between. Germline V lookup: CDR1 MGHDK, CDR2 SYGVNS.

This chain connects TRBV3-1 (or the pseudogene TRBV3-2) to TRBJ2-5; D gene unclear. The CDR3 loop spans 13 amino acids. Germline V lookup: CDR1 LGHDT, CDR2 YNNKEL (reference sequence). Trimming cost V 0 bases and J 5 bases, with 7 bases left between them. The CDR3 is CASSQEAWETQYF. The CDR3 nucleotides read TGTGCCAGCAGCCAAGAGGCTTGGGAGACCCAGTACTTC.

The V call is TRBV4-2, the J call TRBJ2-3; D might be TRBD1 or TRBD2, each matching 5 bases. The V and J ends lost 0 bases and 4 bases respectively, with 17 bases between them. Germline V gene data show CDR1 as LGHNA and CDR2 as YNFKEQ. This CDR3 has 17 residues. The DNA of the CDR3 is TGTGCCAGCAGCCAAGAGGGCCCTTCTGGGACCCCAGATACGCAGTATTTT. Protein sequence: CASSQEGPSGTPDTQYF.

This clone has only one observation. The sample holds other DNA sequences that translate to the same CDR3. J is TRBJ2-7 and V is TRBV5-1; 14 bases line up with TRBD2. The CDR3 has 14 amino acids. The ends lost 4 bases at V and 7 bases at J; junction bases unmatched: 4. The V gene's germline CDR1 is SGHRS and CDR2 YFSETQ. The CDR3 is CASSLGLAGVEQYF. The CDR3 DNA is TGCGCCAGCAGCCTGGGACTAGCGGGAGTTGAGCAGTACTTC.

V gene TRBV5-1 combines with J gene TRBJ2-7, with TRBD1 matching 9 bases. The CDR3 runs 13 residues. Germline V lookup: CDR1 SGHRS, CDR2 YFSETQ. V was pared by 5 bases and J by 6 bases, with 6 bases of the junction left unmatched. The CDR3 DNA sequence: TGCGCCAGCAGTTGGGACAGGGTGGGCGAGCAGTACTTC. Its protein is CASSWDRVGEQYF.